The T cell receptor (beta chain) described here comes from a study of T cells in Graves' hyperthyroidism and ophthalmopathy. This clonotype was seen ten or more times. A read error may account for a junction end that differs from germline. A NOSPECS grade of at least 4, a Clinical Activity Score of at least 3 and duration under 3 months were recorded in ophthalmopathy patients. Based on clinical symptoms, serum thyroxine and TRAb, thyroid ultrasound and orbital computed tomography, diagnoses were reached. Amplified TCR beta CDR3 regions derived from RNA transcripts. The TCR CDR3 was amplified in a first-round RT-PCR using the HTBI primer set. TCRdb redid the calling of the multiplex PCR reads with MiXCR, one entry per CDR3 protein. The sample includes a few hundred thousand distinct CDR3 sequences, roughly 17% of them seen just once. The clonotype originates from a woman between 18 and 29 years old with Graves' ophthalmopathy. What was sequenced was blood.

CDR3 in amino acids: CASSLAGADTEAFF. The CDR3, as DNA: TGTGCCAGCAGCTTAGCCGGGGCGGACACTGAAGCTTTCTTT. This rearrangement joins TRBV5-1 to TRBJ1-1; possible D gene TRBD1, 5 bases. The CDR3 length is 14 residues. CDR1 SGHRS and CDR2 YFSETQ come from the germline V gene.